Below are 24 T cell receptor beta chains sequenced from a single sample in a study of T cells expressing NK-cell markers. TCRdb reprocessed the 5' RACE reads and stores each CDR3 protein as one record, lacking DNA. The repertoire shows approximately 380,000 distinct CDR3 sequences; the top ten hold 5.2%. The source material was blood T cells: a sorted CD56 or NKG2C T cell subset, CD4+ or CD8+ T cells, or bulk PBMC T cells (not recorded which). The origin of the receptors is a man aged 18-69 years in good health.

The CDR3 sequence: CASSLLTSGTLTGQFF. This chain uses TRBV5-1 with TRBJ2-1; there is no DNA to check the TCRdb D call of TRBD2. CDR3 length: 16 amino acids. Germline V gene sequence: CDR1 SGHRS, CDR2 YFSETQ.

The CDR3 sequence: CASSPEGLRSYNEQFF. The chain carries TRBV6-4 and TRBJ2-1; the D call from TCRdb, TRBD1, cannot be confirmed without DNA. The CDR3 totals 16 residues. CDR1 is MRHNA, CDR2 SNTAGT, per germline.

The genes are TRBV20-1 and TRBJ2-3; TCRdb selects TRBD2, and the lack of DNA leaves this call unchecked. This CDR3 comprises 13 residues. Per the germline V gene, CDR1 is DFQATT and CDR2 is SNEGSKA (reference sequence). The CDR3 is CSARERGVHTQYF.

The chain has TRBV20-1 and TRBJ2-7; with no DNA, the TCRdb D assignment of TRBD2 cannot be verified. The V gene's germline CDR1 is DFQATT and CDR2 SNEGSKA (reference sequence). The CDR3 is made up of 14 amino acids. The CDR3: CSARGGQFGYEQYF.

This sequence joins TRBV5-1 and TRBJ1-2; TCRdb designates TRBD1, a call that cannot be tested without DNA. CDR1 and CDR2 from the germline V gene are SGHRS and YFSETQ. The CDR3 totals 15 residues. CDR3 residues: CASSLALFGTDGYTF.

The rearrangement links TRBV5-8 to TRBJ2-2; TCRdb reports TRBD1, a call that lacks DNA to check it against. Germline CDR1 is SGHTS and CDR2 is YDEGEE. This CDR3 is 15 amino acids long. The CDR3: CASTRTGALSGELFF.

The J gene is TRBJ2-7, the V gene TRBV25-1. The germline V gene has CDR1 MGHDK and CDR2 SYGVNS. This CDR3 spans 16 amino acids. Here the CDR3 reads CASSESHGLVTYEQYF.

This chain connects TRBV23-1 to TRBJ2-1. Being an ORF, TRBV23-1 has a function that is uncertain. This CDR3 spans 16 amino acids. CDR3: CASSHSSGASYNEQFF.

The chain's CDR3 is CASRDGGEHYYGYTF. This chain uses TRBV12-3 or TRBV12-4 with TRBJ1-2; lacking DNA, the TRBD1 call made by TCRdb goes unchecked. This CDR3 region has 15 residues.

This chain links TRBV2 with TRBJ2-3; checking the TCRdb D call of TRBD2 is not possible without DNA. Germline CDR1 SNHLY, CDR2 FYNNEI. The CDR3 contains 15 residues. CDR3 region: CASSVPGGRKDTQYF. Full variable domain (missing parts from reference TRBV2 and TRBJ2-3): EPEVTQTPSHQVTQMGQEVILRCVPISNHLYFYWYRQILGQKVEFLVSFYNNEISEKSEIFDDQFSVERPDGSNFTLKIRSTKLEDSAMYFCASSVPGGRKDTQYFGPGTRLTVL.

The rearrangement joins TRBV25-1 to TRBJ2-5; with no DNA, the TCRdb D assignment of TRBD1 cannot be verified. This CDR3 is built from 15 residues. CDR1 and CDR2 from the germline V gene are MGHDK and SYGVNS. CDR3 protein: CASSRGQLGQETQYF. The full variable domain, in which reference TRBV25-1 and TRBJ2-5 provide the parts outside the CDR3, is EADIYQTPRYLVIGTGKKITLECSQTMGHDKMYWYQQDPGMELHLIHYSYGVNSTEKGDLSSESTVSRIRTEHFPLTLESARPSHTSQYLCASSRGQLGQETQYFGPGTRLLVL.

V and J are TRBV20-1 and TRBJ2-5. The CDR3 is 13 amino acids. Germline V gene sequence: CDR1 DFQATT, CDR2 SNEGSKA (reference sequence). This CDR3 is CSALQGNQETQYF.

The V and J genes are TRBV3-1 and TRBJ2-3; the D call from TCRdb, TRBD2, cannot be confirmed without DNA. Germline V lookup: CDR1 LGHDT, CDR2 YNNKEL (reference sequence). The CDR3 runs to 16 residues. This chain's CDR3 is CASSQEPTRLSNTQYF.

V and J are TRBV11-2 and TRBJ2-7. The CDR3 has 19 amino acids. Per the germline V gene, CDR1 is SGHAT and CDR2 is FQNNGV. CDR3 loop: CASSLVLKPTRDLSYEQYF. Based on the CDR3 plus reference TRBV11-2 and TRBJ2-7, the full variable domain is EAGVAQSPRYKIIEKRQSVAFWCNPISGHATLYWYQQILGQGPKLLIQFQNNGVVDDSQLPKDRFSAERLKGVDSTLKIQPAKLEDSAVYLCASSLVLKPTRDLSYEQYFGPGTRLTVT.

The chain links TRBV6-1 to TRBJ2-3; TCRdb's assignment of TRBD2 cannot be checked, as there is no DNA. The CDR3 runs 17 residues. Germline V gene sequence: CDR1 MNHNS, CDR2 SASEGT. CDR3 amino acids: CASNPPTSGGRRDTQYF.

The rearrangement joins TRBV7-8 to TRBJ2-5; TCRdb reports TRBD1, a call that lacks DNA to check it against. Germline V gives CDR1 SGHVS, CDR2 FQNEAQ. This CDR3 is 15 amino acids long. The CDR3 spells CATQRGAPMLETQYF.

The chain couples TRBV7-9 to TRBJ2-1; the D call from TCRdb, TRBD2, cannot be confirmed without DNA. CDR1 is SEHNR, CDR2 FQNEAQ, per germline (reference sequence). The CDR3 spans 15 residues. The CDR3 reads CASSFSQQPRREQFF.

The chain couples TRBV5-1 to TRBJ2-3; TCRdb's D gene call, TRBD1, goes unchecked for lack of DNA. The germline V gene encodes CDR1 SGHRS and CDR2 YFSETQ. This CDR3 contains 14 residues. CDR3: CASSRGENTDTQYF.

V and J are TRBV7-2 and TRBJ1-6. Germline V lookup: CDR1 SGHTA, CDR2 FQGNSA. The CDR3 spans 15 residues. The CDR3 sequence is CASSLGPESNSPLHF.

The CDR3 loop reads CASSPFLGIGEQYF. The chain combines TRBV28 with TRBJ2-7. This CDR3 region has 14 residues. The germline gives CDR1 MDHEN, CDR2 SYDVKM.

This chain joins TRBV20-1 and TRBJ1-5; as DNA is missing, the TRBD1 call by TCRdb cannot be tested. CDR1 is DFQATT and CDR2 is SNEGSKA in the germline V gene (reference sequence). The CDR3 sequence is 14 residues long. The CDR3 spells CSAREGTGPQPQHF.

V gene TRBV20-1 combines with J gene TRBJ2-1; TCRdb's D call, TRBD1, is unchecked because there is no DNA. Germline CDR1 and CDR2: DFQATT and SNEGSKA (reference sequence). The CDR3 has 14 amino acids. This chain's CDR3 is CSARVASGGYEQFF.

The J gene is TRBJ2-2, the V gene TRBV7-7; checking the TCRdb D call of TRBD1 is not possible without DNA. Germline V gene sequence: CDR1 SSHAT, CDR2 FNYEAQ (reference sequence). This CDR3 has 16 amino acids. This CDR3 is CASSHGTGSRTGELFF.

V is TRBV29-1 and J is TRBJ2-7; TCRdb calls TRBD2, which cannot be checked without DNA. CDR3 length equals 13 residues. From germline, CDR1 is SQVTM and CDR2 ANQGSEA. The CDR3 reads CSVRLRGQTEQYF.